This record looks at one T cell receptor beta chain sequence and its context. Per the original data handling: Amplifying reference gene primers gave estimates of nucleated cell counts. Produced via immunoSEQ multiplex PCR; TCRdb's table is partial and in-frame only. That table is the source of V, J and clone size, and D and trimming were worked out from the DNA. The sample has 45,000 to 70,000 clones; around 93% are singletons. This sample was taken from a study of blood T cell repertoires in COVID-19. Study overall: Samples taken during acute and convalescent COVID-19 were collected in the United States, Italy and Spain. PBMCs, B-cell-depleted T cells, or T cells provided the cDNA or gDNA that made up the material.

Sample: peripheral blood. The receptor was derived from a woman aged 55-69 years with active or convalescent COVID-19.

CDR3 amino acids: CASSQTDRGARGYTF. The DNA of the CDR3 is TGTGCCAGCAGTCAAACCGACCGGGGGGCGCGGGGCTACACCTTC. The chain combines TRBV28 with TRBJ1-2; D is perhaps TRBD1 (6 bases). In germline, CDR1 is MDHEN, CDR2 SYDVKM. CDR3 length: 15 amino acids. Trimming removed 5 bases from V and 8 bases from J, with 21 bases in between.